This section outlines one TCR beta chain sequence together with its context. Its antigen is currently not known. No base quality values were provided; no much bigger clone lies one nucleotide off. Donors were 39 systemically healthy Caucasian individuals from Russia aged 6 to 90 years. Approximately 9.3 milliliters of peripheral blood were drawn from each donor into EDTA-treated Vacutainer tubes. Ficoll-Paque density-gradient centrifugation was used to isolate PBMCs, with at least 7 million per sample. Trizol reagent was used to extract total RNA from PBMCs, with at least 5.5 micrograms per sample. For every donor, flow cytometry on a PBMC aliquot measured the percentage of naive CD45RAhigh/CD27high T cells. This sample is part of a study of blood T cells in healthy people across ages (dated by TCRdb to 2015 to 2017). General notes on the study: In model experiments, roughly one uniquely barcoded TCR beta cDNA molecule per two T cells was captured by template switching. To track age-related changes in TCR beta repertoire diversity, the study relied on deep sequencing normalized with unique cDNA molecular identifiers. Using the same blood draw, the study looked at two additional independent replicas of 1 million unique cDNA reads for two donors, one aged 18 to 30 and the other aged 80 or older. To avoid experimental bias, donors of different ages were randomly spread across the sequencing lanes. The donors were split into four age groups: young (average around 17 years), middle-aged (nearly 40), aged (more than 55) and long-lived (about 74). The research as a whole found: Because donor CMV infection status was unknown, age-related changes in expanded clonotypes were potentially confounded. As age increased, observed TCR beta diversity per million T cells dropped in a roughly linear way, and a significant reduction was already evident by age around 41. Bulk unsorted PBMC profiling prevented conclusive comparison of naive and antigen-experienced compartments. The long-lived group showed more naive CD4+ T cells, fewer expanded clones and increased TCR diversity than the aged group, suggesting age selection. Estimates of total diversity from one million sequenced T cells were regarded as lower bounds and underestimates. The percentage of naive T cells measured by flow cytometry correlated strongly with observed TCR beta diversity.

The library was made by 5' RACE. Sequencing took place on an Illumina HiSeq 2500. The second PCR ran for about 6 to 11 cycles and used a J-beta primer mix along with a sample-barcoded 5' primer. A unique molecular identifier was introduced onto each TCR beta cDNA molecule by a template-switch 5' adaptor carrying 12 random nucleotides. Each sample yielded at least 3 million CDR3-containing paired-end reads. First-strand cDNA was synthesized from all RNA with the Mint cDNA synthesis kit, primed by a TRBC-specific oligonucleotide. After uracil-DNA glycosylase treatment, a first 18-cycle PCR used universal primers M1SS and BC2_uni_R on all cDNA. As for the original processing: For normalization, 1 million high-quality reads were randomly selected from each sample, with every read carrying a distinct molecular identifier. Reads with shared molecular identifiers were discarded instead of being binned into consensus sequences. MiTCR, with a Q25 quality threshold and the strictest error-elimination algorithm, was used for CDR3 identification, clonotype clustering and error correction. A nonparametric unseen species model with Euler transformation was used to estimate a lower bound on total TCR beta diversity. TCRdb applied fastp at Q25 and MiXCR to the public reads, then kept only in-frame beta chains. All rows with the same CDR3 protein become a single entry with the most common DNA and genes. What appears here as the V and J calls and clone size reflects TCRdb's work, not the paper's. The sample records hundreds of thousands of distinct CDR3 sequences, under 40% of which are singletons. The ten largest clones take up over 10% of the sample.

CDR1 and CDR2 are drawn from the germline V gene (reference sequence): SEHNR, FQNEAQ. From the cysteine through the phenylalanine, the CDR3 covers 15 amino acids. The kept DNA is CDR3 alone, 45 bases in frame from the first base. V ends up 5 bases short and J 3 bases short, with an unmatched junction base count of 9. Source material: blood. The clonotype was recovered from a man aged 18 to 35 in good health. The chain links TRBV7-9 with TRBJ2-7; the junction holds 8 bases that match TRBD2. The CDR3 reads CASSPTSGGVYEQYF. Here is the DNA: TGTGCCAGCAGCCCCACCAGCGGGGGTGTCTACGAGCAGTACTTC.